This entry describes one TCR beta chain. Its target is not known. The data were taken from a study of cytomegalovirus exposure and HLA in healthy donors. Findings and caveats of the study: Prior analysis indicated that the majority of TCR beta V segments exhibited productivity approximately 87% or approximately 30% of the time.

It was with 60 Vbeta and 13 Jbeta primers that the PCR ran. Using immunoSEQ multiplex PCR, the repertoire was profiled, and TCRdb retains in-frame clones only, with some absent. Its clone listing holds 150,000 or so clones. Nominally healthy donors were sampled, though unrecorded immune exposures were likely. The receptor was isolated from a woman aged 40 to 49 in good health and CMV-seropositive. The specimen was PBMCs.

The CDR3 DNA is TGTGCCAGCAACTCGGTCGGGGGTGACGAGCAGTACTTC. Translated, it gives CASNSVGGDEQYF. The chain recombines TRBV7-9 with TRBJ2-7, with a possible D match to TRBD2 (6 bases). V was shortened by 7 bases and J by 5 bases, with 15 bases between the two germline ends. Germline assignment: CDR1 SEHNR and CDR2 FQNEAQ (reference sequence). This CDR3 is 13 amino acids long.